Listed here is a single T cell receptor beta chain. Antigen unknown. Repertoires were generated with immunoSEQ multiplex PCR, while TCRdb's copy carries only in-frame clones and drops some. The sample includes roughly 32,000 clones, around 82% of them seen just once. This specimen comes from a study of PD-1 blockade in classical Hodgkin lymphoma. Turning to the study itself: A 3 mg/kg intravenous dose of nivolumab was received by patients every 2 weeks. Study-level findings and limits: CD4+ TCR diversity, unlike CD8+, rose significantly by C4D1. Baseline diversity resembling that of newly diagnosed patients was seen in complete responders.

Germline values: CDR1 GTSNPN, CDR2 SVGIG (reference sequence). CDR3 size: 11 residues. V dropped 5 bases and J dropped 11 bases, with 16 bases sitting between them. Each of the patients experienced relapse following autologous stem cell transplantation, and their brentuximab vedotin exposure differed. The origin of this receptor is a human donor with classical Hodgkin lymphoma. The sample here was peripheral blood mononuclear cells (PBMCs), taken at baseline. This rearrangement joins TRBV30 to TRBJ2-7; possibly TRBD1 or TRBD2 for D (6 bases each). The CDR3 sequence is CAWGRRDKEYF. The CDR3 bases are TGTGCCTGGGGCCGGAGGGACAAGGAGTACTTC.